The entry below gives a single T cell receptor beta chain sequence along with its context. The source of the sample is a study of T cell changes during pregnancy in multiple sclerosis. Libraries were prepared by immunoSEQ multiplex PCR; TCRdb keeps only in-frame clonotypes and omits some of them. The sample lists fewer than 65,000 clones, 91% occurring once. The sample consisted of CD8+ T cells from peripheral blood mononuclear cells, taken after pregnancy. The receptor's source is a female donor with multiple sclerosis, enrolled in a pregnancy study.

The CDR3 bases are TGTGCCAGCAGCAAAGGGGAGGGAGCCAAAAACATTCAGTACTTC. Its protein is CASSKGEGAKNIQYF. The V call is TRBV21-1, the J call TRBJ2-4; the D call in the table, TRBD2, was not verified against the DNA. TRBV21-1 represents a pseudogene. This CDR3 has 15 amino acids.